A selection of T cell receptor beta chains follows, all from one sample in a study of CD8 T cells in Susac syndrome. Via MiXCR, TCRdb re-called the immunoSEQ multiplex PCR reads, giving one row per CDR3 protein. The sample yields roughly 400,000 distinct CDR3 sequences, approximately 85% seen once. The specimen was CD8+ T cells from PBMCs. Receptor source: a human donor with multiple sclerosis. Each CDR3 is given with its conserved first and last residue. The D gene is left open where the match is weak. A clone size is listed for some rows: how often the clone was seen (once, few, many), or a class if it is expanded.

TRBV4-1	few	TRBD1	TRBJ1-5	CASSQGAGGNQPQHF	TGCGCCAGCAGCCAGGGGGCAGGGGGGAATCAGCCCCAGCATTTT
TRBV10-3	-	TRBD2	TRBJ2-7	CAISDSPGGRDEQYF	TGTGCCATCAGTGACTCCCCGGGCGGGAGGGACGAGCAGTACTTC
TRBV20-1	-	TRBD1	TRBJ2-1	CSARDRDRGMNEQFF	TGCAGTGCTAGAGATCGGGACAGGGGGATGAATGAGCAGTTCTTC
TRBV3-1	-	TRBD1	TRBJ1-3	CASSQETGGANTIYF	TGTGCCAGCAGCCAAGAGACAGGGGGGGCTAACACCATATATTTT
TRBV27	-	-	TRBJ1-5	CASSFSTPVFNQPQHF	TGTGCCAGCAGTTTTTCAACCCCAGTTTTCAATCAGCCCCAGCATTTT
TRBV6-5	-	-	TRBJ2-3	CASSYSGSTSTDTQYF	TGTGCCAGCAGTTACTCCGGCAGTACTAGCACAGATACGCAGTATTTT
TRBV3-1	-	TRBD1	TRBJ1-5	CASSQDWDRGPFNQPQHF	TGTGCCAGCAGCCAAGATTGGGACAGGGGGCCCTTCAATCAGCCCCAGCATTTT
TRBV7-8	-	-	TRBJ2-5	CASSSWTITDLVWDQYF	TGTGCCAGCAGCTCCTGGACTATCACGGACCTGGTCTGGGACCAGTACTTC
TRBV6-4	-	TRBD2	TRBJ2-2	CASSDFTSANTGELFF	TGTGCCAGCAGTGACTTTACTAGCGCGAACACCGGGGAGCTGTTTTTT
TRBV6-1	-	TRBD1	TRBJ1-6	CATHRDRGPSSPLHF	TGTGCCACCCACCGAGACAGGGGGCCGAGTTCACCCCTCCACTTT
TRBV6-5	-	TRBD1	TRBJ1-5	CASSTGAGQPQHF	TGTGCCAGCAGTACAGGGGCGGGTCAGCCCCAGCATTTT
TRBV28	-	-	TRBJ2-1	CASLDSSSYNEQFF	TGTGCCAGTCTGGACAGCAGCTCCTACAATGAGCAGTTCTTC
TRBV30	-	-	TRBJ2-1	CAWSGNEQFF	TGTGCCTGGAGTGGGAATGAGCAGTTCTTC
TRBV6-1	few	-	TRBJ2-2	CASSGGGPGELFF	TGTGCCAGCAGTGGTGGGGGCCCCGGGGAGCTGTTTTTT
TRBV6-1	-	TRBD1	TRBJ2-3	CASSEMGQGEYF	TGTGCCAGCAGTGAAATGGGACAGGGAGAGTATTTT
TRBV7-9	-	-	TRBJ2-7	CASSRYGTGPEQYF	TGTGCCAGCAGCCGCTACGGGACTGGACCCGAGCAGTACTTC
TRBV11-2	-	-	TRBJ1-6	CASSLDSFDGARNSPLHF	TGTGCCAGCAGCTTAGATTCCTTCGACGGTGCAAGAAATTCACCCCTCCACTTT
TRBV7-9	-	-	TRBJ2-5	CASSSRDTREETQYF	TGTGCCAGCAGCTCCCGGGACACTCGAGAAGAGACCCAGTACTTC
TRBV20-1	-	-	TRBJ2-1	CSAPKFRGVFYNEQFF	TGCAGTGCTCCGAAATTCAGGGGAGTCTTCTACAATGAGCAGTTCTTC
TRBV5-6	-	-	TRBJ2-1	CASGTQQGRNEQFF	TGTGCCAGCGGGACCCAACAGGGTCGCAATGAGCAGTTCTTC
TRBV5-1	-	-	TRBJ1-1	CASSLDQGHGSGAFF	TGCGCCAGCAGCTTGGATCAGGGGCACGGGTCCGGAGCTTTCTTT
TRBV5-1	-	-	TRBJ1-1	CASSLPGLDTEAFF	TGCGCCAGCAGCTTGCCCGGGTTGGACACTGAAGCTTTCTTT
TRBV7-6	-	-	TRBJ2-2	CASSLYATGELFF	TGTGCCAGCAGCTTATACGCTACCGGGGAGCTGTTTTTT
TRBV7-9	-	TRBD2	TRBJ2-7	CASSTLDGRNFREQYF	TGTGCCAGCAGCACTTTGGACGGGAGGAATTTTCGCGAGCAGTACTTC
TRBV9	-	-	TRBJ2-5	CASSVGAVQETQYF	TGTGCCAGCAGCGTAGGGGCAGTCCAAGAGACCCAGTACTTC
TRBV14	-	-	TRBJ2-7	CASSQDGAYHEQYF	TGTGCCAGCAGCCAAGACGGGGCCTACCACGAGCAGTACTTC
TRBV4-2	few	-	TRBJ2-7	CASSRIRDLDVYEQYF	TGTGCCAGCAGCCGCATTCGGGACCTGGACGTTTACGAGCAGTACTTC
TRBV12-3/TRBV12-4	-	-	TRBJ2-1	CASSLRVGGPYNEQFF	TGTGCCAGCAGTTTAAGGGTAGGGGGTCCCTACAATGAGCAGTTCTTC
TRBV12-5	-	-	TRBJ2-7	CASGLGGSGASDEQYF	TGTGCTAGTGGTCTCGGGGGCTCAGGCGCTAGCGACGAGCAGTACTTC
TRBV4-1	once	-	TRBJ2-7	CASSQVQGRSYEQYF	TGCGCCAGCAGCCAAGTACAGGGACGTTCCTACGAGCAGTACTTC
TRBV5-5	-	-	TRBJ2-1	CASSLEGYLSYNEQFF	TGTGCCAGCAGCTTAGAGGGGTACCTCTCCTACAATGAGCAGTTCTTC
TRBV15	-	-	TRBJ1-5	CATSRVGRNQPQHF	TGTGCCACCAGCAGAGTAGGGCGCAATCAGCCCCAGCATTTT
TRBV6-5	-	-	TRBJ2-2	CASSSVGPGTGELFF	TGTGCCAGCAGTTCGGTTGGGCCAGGGACCGGGGAGCTGTTTTTT
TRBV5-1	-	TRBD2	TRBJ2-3	CASSWGLAPSTDTQYF	TGCGCCAGCAGCTGGGGACTAGCGCCAAGCACAGATACGCAGTATTTT
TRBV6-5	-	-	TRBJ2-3	CASSYSSSSSTDTQYF	TGTGCCAGCAGTTACTCGAGCAGCAGTAGCACAGATACGCAGTATTTT
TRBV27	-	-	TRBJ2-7	CASSSPTGHEQYF	TGTGCCAGCAGTTCACCGACAGGTCACGAGCAGTACTTC
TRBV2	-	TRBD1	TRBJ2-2	CASSEPGTGVTGELFF	TGTGCCAGCAGTGAACCCGGGACAGGGGTCACCGGGGAGCTGTTTTTT